One TCR beta chain is described in this entry. Its antigen is still unknown. PCR employed 60 Vbeta and 13 Jbeta primers. The repertoire was sequenced with immunoSEQ multiplex PCR; TCRdb's copy has only in-frame clones and lacks some. In total, the table holds 30,000 to 40,000 clones. Germline loops: CDR1 SGHKS, CDR2 YYEKEE (reference sequence). There are 17 residues in the CDR3. Trimming removed 4 bases from V and 0 bases from J, with 19 bases in between. This record belongs to a study of cytomegalovirus exposure and HLA in healthy donors. Background on the study: Counted in an early data release were approximately 85 million unique TCRs from HLA-typed donors. Whole-study results and caveats: Upon later analysis, TCR association rates were observed to vary by HLA locus, being highest for DRB1 and lowest for HLA-C. A list of approximately 160 TCR beta chains associated with cytomegalovirus was given. Earlier analysis found most TCR beta V segments productive about 90% or about 30% of the time.

The chain joins TRBV5-5 to TRBJ1-1; a weak D match, TRBD1 (6 bases). The source material was PBMCs. The sequence derives from a human donor in good health. In DNA, the CDR3 is TGTGCCAGCAGCCTTAGGGGGGGGGCAGATATGAACACTGAAGCTTTCTTT. Protein product: CASSLRGGADMNTEAFF.